These T cell receptor beta chains were read from a single sample in a study of CD8 T cells in Susac syndrome. TCRdb independently ran MiXCR on the immunoSEQ multiplex PCR reads; one entry per CDR3 protein. This sample has approximately 190,000 distinct CDR3 sequences, with over 90% found just once. Sequenced: CD8+ T cells from PBMCs. These receptors originate from a human donor with Susac syndrome. Both conserved end residues are part of each CDR3. The D gene is left open where the match is weak. Clone size is not always given. Where it is, it says once, few, many or a class for expanded clones.

clone size	D gene	V gene	J gene	CDR3 protein	CDR3 DNA
.	.	TRBV2	TRBJ1-5	CASRAGTDSNQPQHF	TGTGCCAGCAGAGCCGGGACGGATAGCAATCAGCCCCAGCATTTT
few	.	TRBV5-8	TRBJ2-6	CASSLGGAGANVLTF	TGTGCCAGCAGCTTGGGGGGCGCTGGGGCCAACGTCCTGACTTTC
few	.	TRBV28	TRBJ2-5	CASSLGQGRETQYF	TGTGCCAGCAGTTTGGGGCAGGGAAGGGAGACCCAGTACTTC
.	.	TRBV27	TRBJ1-1	CASSLRGSPEAFF	TGTGCCAGCAGTTTAAGGGGTAGCCCTGAAGCTTTCTTT
.	.	TRBV25-1	TRBJ1-2	CASSEPDRYGYTF	TGTGCCAGCAGTGAACCCGACAGATATGGCTACACCTTC
.	.	TRBV29-1	TRBJ2-1	CSVEDLATSSYNEQFF	TGCAGCGTTGAAGATCTAGCGACAAGCTCCTACAATGAGCAGTTCTTC
.	.	TRBV12-3/TRBV12-4	TRBJ1-2	CASSLRRLYGYTF	TGTGCCAGCAGTTTACGGCGGCTCTATGGCTACACCTTC
.	TRBD2	TRBV28	TRBJ2-5	CASSLPLTSGSQETQYF	TGTGCCAGCAGTTTACCCCTGACTAGCGGGAGCCAAGAGACCCAGTACTTC
.	.	TRBV19	TRBJ1-4	CASRDATNEKLFF	TGTGCCAGTAGGGACGCAACTAATGAAAAACTGTTTTTT
.	TRBD2	TRBV6-2/TRBV6-3	TRBJ2-7	CASSILAFLDEQYF	TGTGCCAGCAGCATACTAGCGTTTCTCGACGAGCAGTACTTC
.	TRBD1	TRBV30	TRBJ1-6	CAWMSPTGNSPLHF	TGTGCCTGGATGTCCCCGACAGGGAATTCACCCCTCCACTTT
.	TRBD1	TRBV27	TRBJ1-5	CASSSGTGLIQPQHF	TGTGCCAGCAGTTCCGGGACAGGGCTCATACAGCCCCAGCATTTT
.	.	TRBV4-1	TRBJ1-2	CASSQEVGTPYYGYTF	TGCGCCAGCAGCCAAGAAGTGGGGACCCCCTACTATGGCTACACCTTC
.	.	TRBV9	TRBJ1-1	CASSVAGFDTEAFF	TGTGCCAGCAGCGTAGCAGGTTTCGACACTGAAGCTTTCTTT
.	.	TRBV21-1	TRBJ1-5	CASTSGGGNQPQHF	TGTGCCAGCACCTCAGGGGGAGGCAATCAGCCCCAGCATTTT
.	TRBD1	TRBV6-5	TRBJ2-3	CASSSTGEADTQYF	TGTGCCAGCAGTTCCACAGGGGAAGCAGATACGCAGTATTTT
.	TRBD2	TRBV4-1	TRBJ2-1	CASSHSTGLANNNEQFF	TGCGCCAGCAGCCATTCTACCGGACTAGCGAATAACAATGAGCAGTTCTTC
.	.	TRBV7-9	TRBJ2-5	CASSVREFFQETQYF	TGTGCCAGCAGCGTCCGGGAATTCTTCCAAGAGACCCAGTACTTC
.	TRBD1	TRBV28	TRBJ1-2	CASSSGQGEGYTF	TGTGCCAGCAGTTCCGGGCAGGGGGAAGGCTACACCTTC
.	TRBD2	TRBV28	TRBJ2-7	CASSSLAGTPYEQYF	TGTGCCAGCAGTTCATTAGCGGGTACTCCCTACGAGCAGTACTTC
.	.	TRBV29-1	TRBJ2-1	CSVEDGQGNEQFF	TGCAGCGTTGAAGATGGCCAGGGCAATGAGCAGTTCTTC
.	.	TRBV20-1	TRBJ2-5	CSARGGGMETQYF	TGCAGTGCTAGAGGAGGTGGTATGGAGACCCAGTACTTC
.	.	TRBV9	TRBJ2-3	CASSVGVTDTQYF	TGTGCCAGCAGCGTAGGGGTTACGGATACGCAGTATTTT
.	TRBD2	TRBV20-1	TRBJ2-1	CSARDYSQRELHNEQFF	TGCAGTGCTAGAGATTACTCCCAGCGGGAGCTCCACAATGAGCAGTTCTTC
.	TRBD2	TRBV7-8	TRBJ2-3	CASRTSGMSTDTQYF	TGTGCCAGCAGGACTAGCGGAATGAGCACAGATACGCAGTATTTT
.	.	TRBV3-1	TRBJ2-1	CASSQDRGYEQFF	TGTGCCAGCAGCCAAGATCGGGGGTATGAGCAGTTCTTC
.	.	TRBV20-1	TRBJ1-1	CSVKSGSTEAFF	TGCAGTGTCAAGTCAGGATCCACTGAAGCTTTCTTT
once	.	TRBV12-3/TRBV12-4	TRBJ2-2	CASSDPISGQDRAYTGELFF	TGTGCCAGCAGTGACCCCATATCAGGGCAGGACCGCGCTTACACCGGGGAGCTGTTTTTT
.	TRBD2	TRBV6-5	TRBJ2-7	CASSTGTRVIYEQYF	TGTGCCAGCAGCACCGGGACTAGAGTTATCTACGAGCAGTACTTC
.	.	TRBV11-2	TRBJ2-1	CASTVSISSYNEQFF	TGTGCCAGCACCGTCTCCATTTCGTCCTACAATGAGCAGTTCTTC
.	TRBD2	TRBV5-4	TRBJ2-7	CASSPWTSGRHEQYF	TGTGCCAGCAGCCCTTGGACTAGCGGGAGGCACGAGCAGTACTTC
.	.	TRBV30	TRBJ1-1	CAWTRNTEAFF	TGTGCCTGGACTCGGAACACTGAAGCTTTCTTT
.	TRBD1	TRBV28	TRBJ2-1	CASSYRGQGQFF	TGTGCCAGCAGTTACAGGGGACAAGGGCAGTTCTTC
once	.	TRBV30	TRBJ2-2	CAWSSETENTGELFF	TGTGCCTGGAGTTCAGAAACCGAGAACACCGGGGAGCTGTTTTTT
.	.	TRBV6-1	TRBJ1-1	CASRWDLNTEAFF	TGTGCCAGCCGTTGGGACCTTAACACTGAAGCTTTCTTT
.	TRBD2	TRBV2	TRBJ2-7	CASSELAGGYEQYF	TGTGCCAGCAGTGAGTTAGCGGGGGGATACGAGCAGTACTTC
.	.	TRBV6-5	TRBJ1-2	CASSDSLLNGYTF	TGTGCCAGCAGCGACAGTCTCTTAAATGGCTACACCTTC
.	TRBD1	TRBV20-1	TRBJ1-1	CSAGSGTGERATEAFF	TGCAGTGCAGGGAGCGGGACAGGGGAGCGCGCCACTGAAGCTTTCTTT
.	.	TRBV19	TRBJ2-3	CATQTGGSTDTQYF	TGTGCCACCCAAACCGGGGGTAGCACAGATACGCAGTATTTT
.	TRBD1	TRBV20-1	TRBJ2-7	CSAREGQGSYEQYF	TGCAGTGCTAGGGAGGGACAGGGGAGTTACGAGCAGTACTTC
once	.	TRBV12-3/TRBV12-4	TRBJ1-4	CASSSQNEKLFF	TGTGCCAGCAGTTCCCAAAATGAAAAACTGTTTTTT
.	.	TRBV5-4	TRBJ1-1	CASSLPRASTEAFF	TGTGCCAGCAGCTTGCCCAGGGCATCCACTGAAGCTTTCTTT
.	TRBD1	TRBV7-9	TRBJ2-3	CASREDRVTDTQYF	TGTGCCAGCAGAGAGGACAGGGTCACAGATACGCAGTATTTT
.	TRBD2	TRBV30	TRBJ2-1	CAWSSGGFDEQFF	TGTGCCTGGAGTAGCGGGGGGTTCGATGAGCAGTTCTTC
once	TRBD1	TRBV4-1	TRBJ1-2	CASSLGTGRGYTF	TGCGCCAGCAGCCTAGGGACAGGCCGTGGCTACACCTTC
few	.	TRBV27	TRBJ2-5	CASSGQEETQYF	TGTGCCAGCAGTGGGCAGGAAGAGACCCAGTACTTC
.	.	TRBV11-2	TRBJ2-5	CASSLVWQYQETQYF	TGTGCCAGCAGCTTGGTTTGGCAGTACCAAGAGACCCAGTACTTC
.	.	TRBV19	TRBJ1-1	CASSPLNTEAFF	TGTGCCAGTAGTCCCCTCAACACTGAAGCTTTCTTT
.	.	TRBV9	TRBJ1-5	CASSEGSGANQPQHF	TGTGCCAGCAGCGAGGGGTCCGGGGCTAATCAGCCCCAGCATTTT
.	TRBD1	TRBV13	TRBJ1-2	CASREGTGLRHYGYTF	TGTGCCAGCAGGGAGGGGACAGGTCTTCGGCACTATGGCTACACCTTC
.	.	TRBV3-1	TRBJ2-2	CASSQADRPNTGELFF	TGTGCCAGCAGCCAAGCTGATAGACCCAACACCGGGGAGCTGTTTTTT
.	.	TRBV30	TRBJ1-1	CAWSVRSGYTEAFF	TGTGCCTGGAGTGTAAGGTCAGGGTACACTGAAGCTTTCTTT
few	TRBD1	TRBV12-3/TRBV12-4	TRBJ2-5	CASSSGTGEETQYF	TGTGCCAGCAGTTCCGGGACAGGGGAGGAGACCCAGTACTTC
few	.	TRBV5-1	TRBJ2-6	CASSLSGTANVLTF	TGCGCCAGCAGCTTGTCAGGGACCGCCAACGTCCTGACTTTC
.	.	TRBV27	TRBJ1-2	CASSLGPGSSYGYTF	TGTGCCAGCAGTTTAGGCCCCGGAAGTAGCTATGGCTACACCTTC
.	.	TRBV20-1	TRBJ2-7	CSARQLTYEQYF	TGCAGTGCGAGACAACTAACCTACGAGCAGTACTTC
.	TRBD2	TRBV20-1	TRBJ2-3	CSARVSSGGGTDTQYF	TGCAGTGCTAGAGTTTCTAGCGGGGGGGGCACAGATACGCAGTATTTT
.	TRBD2	TRBV7-3	TRBJ2-2	CASSSGLGDTGELFF	TGTGCCAGCAGCTCCGGACTAGGGGACACCGGGGAGCTGTTTTTT
.	.	TRBV12-3/TRBV12-4	TRBJ1-1	CASSLDFRSLATEAFF	TGTGCCAGCAGTTTAGATTTTCGGTCGTTGGCCACTGAAGCTTTCTTT
.	TRBD1	TRBV7-9	TRBJ2-5	CASSLPTGGQETQYF	TGTGCCAGCAGCTTACCGACAGGGGGCCAAGAGACCCAGTACTTC